This T cell receptor (beta chain) was obtained from a study of T cell responses to AZD1222 COVID-19 vaccine. The table came from immunoSEQ multiplex PCR; TCRdb's copy has only in-frame clones and leaves some out. The repertoire includes 150,000 to 200,000 clones, around 90% of them detected once, and less than 2.5% sits in the top ten. The TCR originated in an adult who received the AZD1222 COVID-19 vaccine. The input for sequencing was peripheral blood, taken 28 days after the second AZD1222 dose.

The CDR3 nucleotides read TGTGCCAGCAGGAGGGCAGGGGGCGCCCCTGAAGCTTTCTTT. Translation gives CASRRAGGAPEAFF. The chain combines TRBV3-1 (or the pseudogene TRBV3-2) with TRBJ1-1, with TRBD1 matching 8 bases. CDR3 length: 14 residues. Per germline, CDR1 LGHDT and CDR2 YNNKEL (reference sequence). V gave up 6 bases and J gave up 6 bases; unmatched junction bases: 9.